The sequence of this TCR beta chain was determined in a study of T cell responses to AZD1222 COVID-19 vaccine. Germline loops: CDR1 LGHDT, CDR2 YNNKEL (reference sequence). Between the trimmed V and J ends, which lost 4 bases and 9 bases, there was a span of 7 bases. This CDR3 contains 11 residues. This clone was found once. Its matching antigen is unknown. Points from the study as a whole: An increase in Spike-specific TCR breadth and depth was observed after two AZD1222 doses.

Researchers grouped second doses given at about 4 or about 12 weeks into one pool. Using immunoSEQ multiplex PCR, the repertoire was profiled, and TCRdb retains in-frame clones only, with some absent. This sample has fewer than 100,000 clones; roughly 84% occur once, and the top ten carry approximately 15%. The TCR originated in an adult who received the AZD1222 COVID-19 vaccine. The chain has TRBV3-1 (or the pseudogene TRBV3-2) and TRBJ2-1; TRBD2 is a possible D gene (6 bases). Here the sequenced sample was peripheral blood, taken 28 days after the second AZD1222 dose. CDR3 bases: TGTGCCAGCAGCCTCGGGGGTGAGCAGTTCTTC. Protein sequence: CASSLGGEQFF.